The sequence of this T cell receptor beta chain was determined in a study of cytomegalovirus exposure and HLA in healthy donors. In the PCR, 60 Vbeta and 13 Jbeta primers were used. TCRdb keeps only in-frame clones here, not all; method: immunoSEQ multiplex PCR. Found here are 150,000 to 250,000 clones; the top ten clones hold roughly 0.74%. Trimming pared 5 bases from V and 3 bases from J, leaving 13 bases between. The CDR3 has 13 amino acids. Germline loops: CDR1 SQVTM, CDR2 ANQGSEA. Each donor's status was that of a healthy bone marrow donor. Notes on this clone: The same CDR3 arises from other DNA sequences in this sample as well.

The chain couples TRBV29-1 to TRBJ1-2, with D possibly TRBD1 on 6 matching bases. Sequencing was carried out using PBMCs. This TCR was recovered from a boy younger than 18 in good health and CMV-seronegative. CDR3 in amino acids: CSVLPGGHYGYTF. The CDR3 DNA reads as TGCAGCGTTTTACCGGGGGGCCACTATGGCTACACCTTC.